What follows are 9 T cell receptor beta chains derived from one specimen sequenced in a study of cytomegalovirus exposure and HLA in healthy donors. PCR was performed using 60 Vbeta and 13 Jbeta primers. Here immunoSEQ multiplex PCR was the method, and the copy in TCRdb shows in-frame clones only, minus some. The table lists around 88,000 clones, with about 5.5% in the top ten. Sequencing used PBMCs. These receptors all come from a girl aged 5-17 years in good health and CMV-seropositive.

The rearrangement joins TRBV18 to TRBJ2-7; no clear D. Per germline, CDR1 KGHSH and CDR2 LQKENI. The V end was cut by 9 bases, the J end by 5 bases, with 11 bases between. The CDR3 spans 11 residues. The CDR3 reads CARSGGHEQYV. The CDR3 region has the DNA TGTGCCAGATCAGGCGGCCACGAGCAGTACGTC.

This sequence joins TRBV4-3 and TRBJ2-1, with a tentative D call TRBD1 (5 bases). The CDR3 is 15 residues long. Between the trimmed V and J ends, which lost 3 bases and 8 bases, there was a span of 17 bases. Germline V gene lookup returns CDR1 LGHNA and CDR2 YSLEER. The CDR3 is CASSQVGAYPDEQFF. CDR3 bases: TGCGCCAGCAGCCAGGTTGGGGCCTACCCCGATGAGCAGTTCTTC.

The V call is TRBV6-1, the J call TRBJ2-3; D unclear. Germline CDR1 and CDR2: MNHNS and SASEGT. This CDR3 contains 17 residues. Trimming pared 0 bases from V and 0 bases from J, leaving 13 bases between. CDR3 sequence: CASSEALLAGSTDTQYF. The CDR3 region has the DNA TGTGCCAGCAGTGAAGCGCTTCTGGCAGGTAGCACAGATACGCAGTATTTT.

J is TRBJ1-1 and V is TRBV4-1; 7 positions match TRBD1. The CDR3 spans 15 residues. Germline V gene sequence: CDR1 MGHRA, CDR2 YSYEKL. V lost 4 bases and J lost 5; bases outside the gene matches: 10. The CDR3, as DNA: TGCGCCAGCAGCCCCGGGACAGAGAAAAGGACTGAAGCTTTCTTT. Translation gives CASSPGTEKRTEAFF.

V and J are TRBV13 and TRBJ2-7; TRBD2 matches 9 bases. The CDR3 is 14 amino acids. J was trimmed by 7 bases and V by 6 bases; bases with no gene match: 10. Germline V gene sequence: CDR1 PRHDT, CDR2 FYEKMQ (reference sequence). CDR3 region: CASRRSGGPWEQYF. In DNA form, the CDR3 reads TGTGCCAGCAGACGAAGCGGGGGGCCGTGGGAGCAGTACTTC.

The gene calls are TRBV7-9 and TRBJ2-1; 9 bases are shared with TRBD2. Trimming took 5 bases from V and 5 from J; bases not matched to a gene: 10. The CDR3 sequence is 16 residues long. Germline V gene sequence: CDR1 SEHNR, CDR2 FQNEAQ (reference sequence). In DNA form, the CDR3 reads TGTGCCAGCAGCCCGCCTCGGCTAGCGGGGAACAATGAGCAGTTCTTC. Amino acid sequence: CASSPPRLAGNNEQFF.

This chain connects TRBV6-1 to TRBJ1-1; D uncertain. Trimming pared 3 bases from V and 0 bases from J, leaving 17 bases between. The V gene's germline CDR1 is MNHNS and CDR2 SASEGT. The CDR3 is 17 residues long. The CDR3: CASSDRLTGYLNTEAFF. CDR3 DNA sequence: TGTGCCAGCAGTGACCGCCTGACGGGATATTTGAACACTGAAGCTTTCTTT.

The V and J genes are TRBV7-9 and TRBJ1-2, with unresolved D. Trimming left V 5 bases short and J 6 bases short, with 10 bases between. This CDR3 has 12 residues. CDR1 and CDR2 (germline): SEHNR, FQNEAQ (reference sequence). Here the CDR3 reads CASSRVLDGYTF. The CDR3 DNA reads TGTGCCAGCAGCCGGGTACTCGATGGCTACACCTTC.

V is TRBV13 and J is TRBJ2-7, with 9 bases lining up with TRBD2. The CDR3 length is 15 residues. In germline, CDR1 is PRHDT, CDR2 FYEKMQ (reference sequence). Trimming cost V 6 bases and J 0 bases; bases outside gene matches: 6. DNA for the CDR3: TGTGCCAGCAGATCAAGCGGGGGGTCCTCCTACGAGCAGTACTTC. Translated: CASRSSGGSSYEQYF.